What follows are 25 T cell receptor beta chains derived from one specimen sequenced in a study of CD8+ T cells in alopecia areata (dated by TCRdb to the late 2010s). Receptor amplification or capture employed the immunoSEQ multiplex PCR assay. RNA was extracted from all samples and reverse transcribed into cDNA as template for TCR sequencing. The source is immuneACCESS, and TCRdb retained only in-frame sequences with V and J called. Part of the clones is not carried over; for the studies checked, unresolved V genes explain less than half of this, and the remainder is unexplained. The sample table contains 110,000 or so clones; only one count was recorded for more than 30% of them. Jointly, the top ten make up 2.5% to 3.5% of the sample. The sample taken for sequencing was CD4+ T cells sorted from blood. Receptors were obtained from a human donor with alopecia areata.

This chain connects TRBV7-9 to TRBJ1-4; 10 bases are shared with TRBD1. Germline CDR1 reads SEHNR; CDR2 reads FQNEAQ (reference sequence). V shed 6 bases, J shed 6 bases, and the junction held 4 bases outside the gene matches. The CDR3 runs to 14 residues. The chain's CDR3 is CASRTGTGDEKLFF. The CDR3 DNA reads TGTGCCAGCAGGACCGGGACAGGGGATGAAAAACTGTTTTTT.

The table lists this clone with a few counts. The CDR3 DNA is TGTGCCAGCAGTCTCCAACAGGGGAGGTTCTTC. It is translated as CASSLQQGRFF. The V and J genes are TRBV28 and TRBJ2-1; 7 positions match TRBD1. There are 11 residues in the CDR3. The germline gives CDR1 MDHEN, CDR2 SYDVKM. With 5 bases clipped from V and 15 bases from J, the junction kept 7 bases outside the gene matches.

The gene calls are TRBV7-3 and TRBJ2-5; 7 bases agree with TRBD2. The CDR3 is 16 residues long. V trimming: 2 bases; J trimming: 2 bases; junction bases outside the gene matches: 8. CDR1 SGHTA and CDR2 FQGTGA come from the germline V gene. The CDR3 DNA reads TGTGCCAGCAGCTTATATCCAGCGGGAACACAAGAGACCCAGTACTTC. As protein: CASSLYPAGTQETQYF.

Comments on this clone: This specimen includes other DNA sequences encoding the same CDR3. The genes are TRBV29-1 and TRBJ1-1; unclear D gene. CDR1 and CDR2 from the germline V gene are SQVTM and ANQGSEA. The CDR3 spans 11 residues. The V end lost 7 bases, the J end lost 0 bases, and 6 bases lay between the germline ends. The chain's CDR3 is CSAAMNTEAFF. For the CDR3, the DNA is TGCAGCGCCGCTATGAACACTGAAGCTTTCTTT.

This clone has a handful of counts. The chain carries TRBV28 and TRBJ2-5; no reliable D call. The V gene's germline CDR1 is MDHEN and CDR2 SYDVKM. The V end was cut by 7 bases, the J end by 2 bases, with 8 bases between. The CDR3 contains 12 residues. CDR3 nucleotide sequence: TGTGCCAGCACCAGGCAACAAGAGACCCAGTACTTC. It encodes CASTRQQETQYF.

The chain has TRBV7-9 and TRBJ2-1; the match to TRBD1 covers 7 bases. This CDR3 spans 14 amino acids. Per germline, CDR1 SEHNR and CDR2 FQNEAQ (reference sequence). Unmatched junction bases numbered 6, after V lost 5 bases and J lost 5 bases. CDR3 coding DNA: TGTGCCAGCAGCCCCCGGGACAGAAACAATGAGCAGTTCTTC. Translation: CASSPRDRNNEQFF.

CDR3 coding DNA: TGTGCCAGCAGCTTAGAGACTAGCTCGGAGACCCAGTACTTC. Protein product: CASSLETSSETQYF. V usage is TRBV7-2 and J usage is TRBJ2-5; 7 bases are a match to TRBD2. Germline-derived CDR1 and CDR2 are SGHTA and FQGNSA. CDR3 size: 14 residues. Germline trimming cut 1 base from V and 5 bases from J; bases unmatched to any gene: 4. The full variable domain, in which reference TRBV7-2 and TRBJ2-5 provide the parts outside the CDR3, is GAGVSQSPSNKVTEKGKDVELRCDPISGHTALYWYRQSLGQGLEFLIYFQGNSAPDKSGLPSDRFSAERTGGSVSTLTIQRTQQEDSAVYLCASSLETSSETQYFGPGTRLLVL.

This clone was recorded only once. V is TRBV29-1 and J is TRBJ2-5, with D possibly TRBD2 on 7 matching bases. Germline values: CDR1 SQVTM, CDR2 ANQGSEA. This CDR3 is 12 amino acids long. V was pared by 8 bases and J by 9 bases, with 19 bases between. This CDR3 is CSSSWGGAAQYF. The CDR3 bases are TGCAGCTCATCTTGGGGGGGCGCGGCCCAGTACTTC.

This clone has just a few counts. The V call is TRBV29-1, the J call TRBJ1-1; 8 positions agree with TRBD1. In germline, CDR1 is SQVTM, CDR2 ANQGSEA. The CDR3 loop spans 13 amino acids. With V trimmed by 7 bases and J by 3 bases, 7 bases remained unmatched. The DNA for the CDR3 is TGCAGCGGCGCTGGACAGGGTGACACTGAAGCTTTCTTT. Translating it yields CSGAGQGDTEAFF. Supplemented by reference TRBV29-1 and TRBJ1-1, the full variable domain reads SAVISQKPSRDICQRGTSLTIQCQVDSQVTMMFWYRQQPGQSLTLIATANQGSEATYESGFVIDKFPISRPNLTFSTLTVSNMSPEDSSIYLCSGAGQGDTEAFFGQGTRLTVV.

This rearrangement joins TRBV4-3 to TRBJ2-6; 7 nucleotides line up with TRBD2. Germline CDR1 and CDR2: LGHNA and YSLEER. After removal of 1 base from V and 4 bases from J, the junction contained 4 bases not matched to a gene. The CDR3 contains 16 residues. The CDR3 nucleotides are TGCGCCAGCAGCCAAGGGGGAGGGATCGGGGCCAACGTCCTGACTTTC. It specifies CASSQGGGIGANVLTF.

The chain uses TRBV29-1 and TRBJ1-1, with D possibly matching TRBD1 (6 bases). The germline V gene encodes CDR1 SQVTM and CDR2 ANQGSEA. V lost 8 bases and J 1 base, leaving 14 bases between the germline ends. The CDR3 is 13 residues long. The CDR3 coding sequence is TGCAGCACCACCGGGACACCGAACACTGAAGCTTTCTTT. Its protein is CSTTGTPNTEAFF.

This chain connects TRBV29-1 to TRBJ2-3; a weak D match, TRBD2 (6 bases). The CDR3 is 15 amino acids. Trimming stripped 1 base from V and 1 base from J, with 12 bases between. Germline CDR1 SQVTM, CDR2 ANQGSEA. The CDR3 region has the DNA TGCAGCGTTGAAGGCTCCGGCGGGGGCACAGATACGCAGTATTTT. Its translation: CSVEGSGGGTDTQYF.

The CDR3 here is CASSPRRSGANVLTF. CDR3 coding DNA: TGTGCCAGCAGCCCCCGGCGGTCCGGGGCCAACGTCCTGACTTTC. This chain links TRBV5-6 with TRBJ2-6; unclear D gene. V was trimmed by 4 bases and J by 4 bases, leaving 12 bases between them. Germline loops: CDR1 SGHDT, CDR2 YYEEEE. The CDR3 is 15 amino acids.

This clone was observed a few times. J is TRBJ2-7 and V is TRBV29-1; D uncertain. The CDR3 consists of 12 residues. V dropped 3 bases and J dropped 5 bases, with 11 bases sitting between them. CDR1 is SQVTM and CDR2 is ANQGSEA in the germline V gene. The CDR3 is CSVDLGSDEQYF. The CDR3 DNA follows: TGCAGCGTTGATTTGGGGTCGGACGAGCAGTACTTC.

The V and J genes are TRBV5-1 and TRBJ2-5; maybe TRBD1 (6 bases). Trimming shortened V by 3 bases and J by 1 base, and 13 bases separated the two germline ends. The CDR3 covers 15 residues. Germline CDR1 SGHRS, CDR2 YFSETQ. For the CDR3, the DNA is TGCGCCAGCAGCTCAGGGGCGGATTTCCAAGAGACCCAGTACTTC. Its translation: CASSSGADFQETQYF.

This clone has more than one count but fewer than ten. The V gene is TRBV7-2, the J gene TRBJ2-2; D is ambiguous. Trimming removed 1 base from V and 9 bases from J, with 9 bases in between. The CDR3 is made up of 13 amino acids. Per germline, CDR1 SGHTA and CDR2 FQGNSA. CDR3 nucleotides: TGTGCCAGCAGCTTAGAACGTTCCAGGGAGCTGTTTTTT. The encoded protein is CASSLERSRELFF.

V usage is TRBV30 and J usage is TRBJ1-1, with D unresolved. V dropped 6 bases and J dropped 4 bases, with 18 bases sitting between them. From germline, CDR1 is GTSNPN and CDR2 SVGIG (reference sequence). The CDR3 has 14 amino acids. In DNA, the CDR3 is TGTGCCTGCCCGCAACGTGGAGAGTTCACTGAAGCTTTCTTT. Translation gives CACPQRGEFTEAFF. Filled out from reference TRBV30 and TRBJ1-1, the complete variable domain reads SQTIHQWPATLVQPVGSPLSLECTVEGTSNPNLYWYRQAAGRGLQLLFYSVGIGQISSEVPQNLSASRPQDRQFILSSKKLLLSDSGFYLCACPQRGEFTEAFFGQGTRLTVV.

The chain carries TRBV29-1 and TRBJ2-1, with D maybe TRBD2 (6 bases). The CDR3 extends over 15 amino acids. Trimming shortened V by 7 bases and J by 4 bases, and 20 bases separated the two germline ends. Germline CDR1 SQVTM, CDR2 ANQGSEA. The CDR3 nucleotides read TGCAGCGCGGATCCCGGAGGGACGGTATACAATGAGCAGTTCTTC. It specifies CSADPGGTVYNEQFF.

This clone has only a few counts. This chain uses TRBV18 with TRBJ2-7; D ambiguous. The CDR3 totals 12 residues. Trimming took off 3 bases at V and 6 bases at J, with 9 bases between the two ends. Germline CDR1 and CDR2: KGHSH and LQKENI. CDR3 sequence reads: CASSPTQTEQYF. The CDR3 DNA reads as TGTGCCAGCTCACCGACCCAGACCGAGCAGTACTTC.

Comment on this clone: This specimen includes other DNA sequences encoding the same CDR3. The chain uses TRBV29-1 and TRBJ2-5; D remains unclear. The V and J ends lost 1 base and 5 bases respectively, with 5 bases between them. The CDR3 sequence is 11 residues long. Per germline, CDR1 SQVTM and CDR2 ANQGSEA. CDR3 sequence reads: CSVEVGETQYF. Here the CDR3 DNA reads TGCAGCGTTGAAGTGGGGGAGACCCAGTACTTC.

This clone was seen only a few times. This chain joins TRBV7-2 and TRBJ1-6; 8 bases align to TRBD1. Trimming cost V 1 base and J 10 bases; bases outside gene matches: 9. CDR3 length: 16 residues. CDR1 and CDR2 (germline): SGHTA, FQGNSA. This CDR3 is CASSLGTGLVGSPLHF. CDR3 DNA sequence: TGTGCCAGCAGCTTAGGGACAGGGCTAGTGGGATCACCCCTCCACTTT. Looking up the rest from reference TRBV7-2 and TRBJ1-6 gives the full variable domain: GAGVSQSPSNKVTEKGKDVELRCDPISGHTALYWYRQSLGQGLEFLIYFQGNSAPDKSGLPSDRFSAERTGGSVSTLTIQRTQQEDSAVYLCASSLGTGLVGSPLHFGNGTRLTVT.

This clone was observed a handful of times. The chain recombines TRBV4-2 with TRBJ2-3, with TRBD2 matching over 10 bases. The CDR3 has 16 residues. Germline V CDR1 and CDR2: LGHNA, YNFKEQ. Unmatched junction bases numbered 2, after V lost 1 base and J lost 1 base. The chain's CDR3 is CASSQGGTSGTDTQYF. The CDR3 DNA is TGTGCCAGCAGCCAAGGGGGGACTAGCGGCACAGATACGCAGTATTTT.

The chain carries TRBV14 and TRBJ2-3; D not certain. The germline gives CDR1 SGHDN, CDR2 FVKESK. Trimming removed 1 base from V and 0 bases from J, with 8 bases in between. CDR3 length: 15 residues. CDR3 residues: CASSQVADSTDTQYF. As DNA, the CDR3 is TGTGCCAGCAGCCAAGTCGCCGATAGCACAGATACGCAGTATTTT.

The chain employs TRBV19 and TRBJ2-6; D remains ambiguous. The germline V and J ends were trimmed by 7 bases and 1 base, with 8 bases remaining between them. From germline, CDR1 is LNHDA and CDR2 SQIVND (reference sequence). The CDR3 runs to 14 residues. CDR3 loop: CASTQTSGANVLTF. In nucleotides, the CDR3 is TGTGCCAGTACTCAGACGTCTGGGGCCAACGTCCTGACTTTC.

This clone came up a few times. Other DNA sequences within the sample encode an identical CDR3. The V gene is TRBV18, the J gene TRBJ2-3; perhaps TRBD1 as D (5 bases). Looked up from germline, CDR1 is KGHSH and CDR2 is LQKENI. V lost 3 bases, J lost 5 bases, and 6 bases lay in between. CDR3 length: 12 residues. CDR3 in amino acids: CASSPTGDTQYF. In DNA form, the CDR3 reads TGTGCCAGCTCACCTACAGGAGATACGCAGTATTTT.